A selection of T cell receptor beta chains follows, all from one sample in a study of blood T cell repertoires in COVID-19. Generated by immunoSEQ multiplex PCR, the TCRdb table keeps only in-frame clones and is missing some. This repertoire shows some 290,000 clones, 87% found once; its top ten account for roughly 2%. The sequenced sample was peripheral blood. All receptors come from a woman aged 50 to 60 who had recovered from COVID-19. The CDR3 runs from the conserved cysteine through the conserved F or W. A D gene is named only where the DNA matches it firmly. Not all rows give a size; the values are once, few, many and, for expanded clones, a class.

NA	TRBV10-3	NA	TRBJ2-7	TGTGCCATCAGTGAGTCTCCAGGGCACTACGAGCAGTACTTC	CAISESPGHYEQYF
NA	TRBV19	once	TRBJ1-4	TGTGCCAGTAGCGCACCTCCTGGAGGAAAACTGTTTTTT	CASSAPPGGKLFF
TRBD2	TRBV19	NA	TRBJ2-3	TGTGCCAGTAGTATTAGCCCAGGACTAGCGGGAACAGATACGCAGTATTTT	CASSISPGLAGTDTQYF
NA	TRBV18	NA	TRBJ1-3	TGTGCCAGCTCACCGCAGACAGGAACATTCTCTGGAAACACCATATATTTT	CASSPQTGTFSGNTIYF
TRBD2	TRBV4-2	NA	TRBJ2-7	TGTGCCAGCAGCCAGGGCGGGAGGGGCCAGGACGAGCAGTACTTC	CASSQGGRGQDEQYF
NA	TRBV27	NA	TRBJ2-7	TGTGCCAGCAGGAATCTCAGGGCGCCACCCTACGAGCAGTACTTC	CASRNLRAPPYEQYF
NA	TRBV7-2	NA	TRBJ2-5	TGTGCCAGCAGCTTAGGGGGGGCAGGGGGAGAGACCCAGTACTTC	CASSLGGAGGETQYF
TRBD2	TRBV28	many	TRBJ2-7	TGTGCCAGCAGTTTGTGGGAACTAGCGGGGGGACCTGGGGAGCAGTACTTC	CASSLWELAGGPGEQYF
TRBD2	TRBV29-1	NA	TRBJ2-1	TGCAGCGTCCTGACTAGCGGGGGCTCCTACAATGAGCAGTTCTTC	CSVLTSGGSYNEQFF
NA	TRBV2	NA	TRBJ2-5	TGTGCCAGCTCGAGACAGCAAGAGACCCAGTACTTC	CASSRQQETQYF
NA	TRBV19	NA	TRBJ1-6	TGTGCCAGTAGTCCGTCCGACAGGAGCTCCTATAATTCACCCCTCCACTTT	CASSPSDRSSYNSPLHF
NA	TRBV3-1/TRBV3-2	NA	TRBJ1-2	TGTGCCAGCAGCCAAGAGGTCAGGGCGAGCTATGGCTACACCTTC	CASSQEVRASYGYTF
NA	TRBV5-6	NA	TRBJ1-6	TGTGCCAGCAGCTTGGAGGCAGGGATCGGTAATTCACCCCTCCACTTT	CASSLEAGIGNSPLHF
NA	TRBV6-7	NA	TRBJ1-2	TGTGCCAGCAACAGACAGCGTCATAACTATGGCTACACCTTC	CASNRQRHNYGYTF
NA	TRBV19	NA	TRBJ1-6	TGTGCCTCCCTAGATACTGCGAGCTCCTATAATTCACCCCTCCACTTT	CASLDTASSYNSPLHF
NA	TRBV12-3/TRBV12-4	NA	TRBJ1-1	TGTGCCAGCAGTTCCTCCTCTCCTGAAGCTTTCTTT	CASSSSSPEAFF
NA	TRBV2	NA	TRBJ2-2	TGTGCCAGCAGTGATGACGGGTACACCGGGGAGCTGTTTTTT	CASSDDGYTGELFF
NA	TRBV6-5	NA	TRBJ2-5	TGTGCCAGCAGTTACAAGATCGGAGAGACCCAGTACTTC	CASSYKIGETQYF
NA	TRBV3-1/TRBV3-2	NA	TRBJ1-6	TGTGCCAGCAGCCAAGTACGGGGGAGGGATTCACCCCTCCACTTT	CASSQVRGRDSPLHF
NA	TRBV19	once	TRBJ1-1	TGTGCCAGTAGTGGGGGGGATACGGAAGCTTTCTTT	CASSGGDTEAFF
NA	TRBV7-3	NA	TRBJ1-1	TGTGCCAGCAGCTTATGGGTGGGCGGGTCTGTGAACACTGAAGCTTTCTTT	CASSLWVGGSVNTEAFF
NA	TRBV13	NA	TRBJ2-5	TGTGCCAGCAGCCTACTACAGGGCAGGGAGACCCAGTACTTC	CASSLLQGRETQYF
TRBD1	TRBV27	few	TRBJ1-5	TGTGCCAGCAGTCCCTTCGGCAGGGGGCAGGATCAGCCCCAGCATTTT	CASSPFGRGQDQPQHF
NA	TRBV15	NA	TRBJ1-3	TGTGCCACCAGCAAACGAGGGGGGGCCTGGACTGGAAACACCATATATTTT	CATSKRGGAWTGNTIYF
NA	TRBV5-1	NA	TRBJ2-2	TGCGCCAGCAGCTCCCAGGGTATCACCGGGGAGCTGTTTTTT	CASSSQGITGELFF
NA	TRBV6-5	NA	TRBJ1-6	TGTGCCAGCAGTCCTCCGGGACTGGATAATTCACCCCTCCACTTT	CASSPPGLDNSPLHF
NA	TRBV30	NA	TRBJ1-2	TGTGCCTGGGGGGTAGGGGATGGCTACACCTTC	CAWGVGDGYTF
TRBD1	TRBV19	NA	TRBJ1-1	TGTGCCAGTAGTCCTTTCCACCCGACAGGGGGCGCCTCAACCTGGCCCACTGAAGCTTTCTTT	CASSPFHPTGGASTWPTEAFF
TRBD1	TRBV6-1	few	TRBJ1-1	TGTGCCAGCAGTGAAGAGGTCGGCAGGGGGAGGAACACTGAAGCTTTCTTT	CASSEEVGRGRNTEAFF
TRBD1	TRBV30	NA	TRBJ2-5	TGTGCCTGGTCTGCAGGGGGCACCCTTTCGGATAGAGAGACCCAGTACTTC	CAWSAGGTLSDRETQYF
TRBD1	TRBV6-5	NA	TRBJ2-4	TGTGCCAGCAGTCCGCACAGGGGAACCAAAAACATTCAGTACTTC	CASSPHRGTKNIQYF
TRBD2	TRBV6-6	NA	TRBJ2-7	TGTGCCAGCAGTCATCTACGGGGGACTAGCGGGAGCTACGAGCAGTACTTC	CASSHLRGTSGSYEQYF
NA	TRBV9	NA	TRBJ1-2	TGTGCCAGCAGCTCAGGCCGTAAAGATGGCTACACCTTC	CASSSGRKDGYTF
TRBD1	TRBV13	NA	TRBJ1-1	TGTGCCAGCAGCCCCACTCCGGGACAGGTGTTTGAAGCTTTCTTT	CASSPTPGQVFEAFF
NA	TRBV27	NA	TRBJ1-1	TGTGCCAGCTCCTTGGGGGGGGCAGGGAACACTGAAGCTTTCTTT	CASSLGGAGNTEAFF